Presented here are 19 T cell receptor beta chains from one specimen sequenced in a study of response to subunit inactivated influenza vaccine. One entry per CDR3 protein results from TCRdb running MiXCR on the RT-PCR reads. Of over 400,000 distinct CDR3 sequences in the sample, roughly 9.7% were seen once. The specimen comprised PBMCs from blood, sampled about 40 days after vaccination. The receptors derive from a man aged 50-59 years who received an inactivated influenza vaccine.

This clonotype was seen repeatedly, ten times or more. As DNA, the CDR3 is TGTGCCAGCAGTCTAGGGGGCTCGGCCAAAAACATTCAGTACTTC. Translating it yields CASSLGGSAKNIQYF. J is TRBJ2-4 and V is TRBV12-3 or TRBV12-4; 7 bases line up with TRBD1. The CDR3 sequence is 15 residues long. V trimming: 5 bases; J trimming: 1 base; junction bases outside the gene matches: 5.

This clonotype was counted between two and nine times. This sequence joins TRBV5-1 and TRBJ2-1; the D gene is possibly TRBD2 (5 bases). Germline lookup yields CDR1 SGHRS and CDR2 YFSETQ. With 0 bases removed from V and 8 bases from J, the gap between germline ends came to 9 bases. This CDR3 is 13 amino acids long. DNA for the CDR3: TGCGCCAGCAGCTTGGATCTAGCCCATGAGCAGTTCTTC. Protein: CASSLDLAHEQFF.

This clonotype occurred a few times. The genes are TRBV4-1 and TRBJ2-7; D is uncertain. Germline V gene lookup returns CDR1 MGHRA and CDR2 YSYEKL. The CDR3 loop spans 14 amino acids. The V and J ends lost 0 bases and 6 bases respectively, with 12 bases between them. The CDR3 region has the DNA TGCGCCAGCAGCCAAGATCCCGCGACACGCGAGCAGTACTTC. Translation: CASSQDPATREQYF.

This clonotype was observed many times. The chain is built from TRBV6-1 and TRBJ2-1, with 14 bases lining up with TRBD2. The junction had 4 bases not matched to a gene; V was cut back by 6 bases and J by 6 bases. Germline CDR1 is MNHNS and CDR2 is SASEGT. CDR3 length equals 15 residues. In nucleotides, the CDR3 is TGTGCCAGCAGCCGCGGGACTAGCGGGAGCAATGAGCAGTTCTTC. This gives the protein CASSRGTSGSNEQFF.

The rearrangement links TRBV7-9 to TRBJ2-2, with D possibly being TRBD1 (5 bases). Germline loops: CDR1 SEHNR, CDR2 FQNEAQ (reference sequence). CDR3 length: 14 amino acids. Between the trimmed V and J ends, which lost 2 bases and 6 bases, there was a span of 10 bases. This CDR3 reads CASSLQGTPGELFF. The CDR3 DNA reads as TGTGCCAGCAGCTTACAGGGAACCCCCGGGGAGCTGTTTTTT. Variable domain in full (rest from reference TRBV7-9 and TRBJ2-2): DTGVSQNPRHKITKRGQNVTFRCDPISEHNRLYWYRQTLGQGPEFLTYFQNEAQLEKSRLLSDRFSAERPKGSFSTLEIQRTEQGDSAMYLCASSLQGTPGELFFGEGSRLTVL.

This clonotype was picked up many times. The CDR3 region has the DNA TGCGCCAGCAGCTGGGCGGCAGTACCAGCGAACACCGGGGAGCTGTTTTTT. This gives the protein CASSWAAVPANTGELFF. The chain couples TRBV5-1 to TRBJ2-2; D gene uncertain. The CDR3 consists of 17 residues. Looked up from germline, CDR1 is SGHRS and CDR2 is YFSETQ. Trimming took 3 bases from V and 0 from J, leaving 15 bases between them.

J is TRBJ2-7 and V is TRBV5-1; 13 nucleotides agree with TRBD2. The ends lost 3 bases at V and 3 bases at J; junction bases unmatched: 6. The length of the CDR3 is 16 residues. Per germline, CDR1 SGHRS and CDR2 YFSETQ. Written as DNA, the CDR3 is TGCGCCAGCAGCTCGGGACTAGCGGGGAGACACTACGAGCAGTACTTC. Translated, it gives CASSSGLAGRHYEQYF.

This chain uses TRBV25-1 with TRBJ2-7, with no clear D. CDR3 length equals 13 residues. Trimming pared 0 bases from V and 4 bases from J, leaving 7 bases between. The V gene's germline CDR1 is MGHDK and CDR2 SYGVNS. The CDR3 nucleotides read TGTGCCAGCAGTGAATATGCCGGGTACGAGCAGTACTTC. Protein product: CASSEYAGYEQYF.

The chain couples TRBV10-3 to TRBJ2-1; D not certain. Trimming removed 6 bases from V and 6 bases from J, with 9 bases in between. The CDR3 is 12 residues long. Germline CDR1 and CDR2: ENHRY and SYGVKD. CDR3 protein: CAISPPGNEQFF. In nucleotides, the CDR3 is TGTGCCATCAGCCCCCCCGGCAATGAGCAGTTCTTC.

This clonotype was picked up a small number of times. The genes are TRBV29-1 and TRBJ2-7; 8 nucleotides line up with TRBD1. The V segment lost 2 bases and the J segment 7 bases; nucleotides outside the gene matches: 10. Germline V gives CDR1 SQVTM, CDR2 ANQGSEA. The CDR3 contains 14 residues. The DNA of the CDR3 is TGCAGCGTTGAAACCAGGGGGCATGTGCCGGAGCAGTACTTC. Translating it yields CSVETRGHVPEQYF.

V gene TRBV5-4 combines with J gene TRBJ2-5; TRBD2 is a possible D gene (5 bases). Germline loops: CDR1 SGHNT, CDR2 YYREEE (reference sequence). The CDR3 runs to 14 residues. The V and J ends lost 4 bases and 7 bases respectively, with 17 bases between them. CDR3 amino acids: CASSRGTELGTQYF. Here the CDR3 DNA reads TGTGCCAGCAGCCGGGGTACAGAGCTCGGGACCCAGTACTTC.

The chain is built from TRBV4-3 and TRBJ2-2, with TRBD1 identical over 8 bases. This CDR3 has 16 residues. Germline assignment: CDR1 LGHNA and CDR2 YSLEER. The V segment lost 0 bases and the J segment 6 bases; nucleotides outside the gene matches: 6. The CDR3 nucleotides read TGCGCCAGCAGCCAAGATAAAGGGACAGGCCCCGGGGAGCTGTTTTTT. Its protein product is CASSQDKGTGPGELFF.

This clonotype was recorded a few times. The chain uses TRBV20-1 and TRBJ2-1; TRBD2 matches 7 bases. Per germline, CDR1 DFQATT and CDR2 SNEGSKA (reference sequence). V lost 3 bases and J lost 6; bases outside the gene matches: 8. CDR3 length: 14 amino acids. The CDR3 region is CSARASGGVNEQFF. The CDR3, as DNA: TGCAGTGCTAGGGCTAGCGGAGGGGTCAATGAGCAGTTCTTC.

This clonotype was counted only a few times. The chain is built from TRBV3-1 and TRBJ1-2; 7 bases are a match to TRBD1. The CDR3 runs 15 residues. V lost 6 bases to trimming and J lost 0 bases; unmatched junction nucleotides: 7. From germline, CDR1 is LGHDT and CDR2 YNNKEL (reference sequence). In DNA, the CDR3 is TGTGCCAGCAGGCCAACAGGGGCCTCTAACTATGGCTACACCTTC. Translation gives CASRPTGASNYGYTF.

This clonotype was found a few times. The V gene is TRBV24-1, the J gene TRBJ2-1, with D possibly TRBD1 on 6 matching bases. The length of the CDR3 is 17 residues. Trimming removed 5 bases at V and 7 bases at J, with 23 bases between. Germline V gene sequence: CDR1 KGHDR, CDR2 SFDVKD. The CDR3 is CATSGPRLGARQNEQFF. In DNA, the CDR3 is TGTGCCACCAGTGGACCCCGTTTGGGGGCCAGACAGAATGAGCAGTTCTTC.

This CDR3 is CASSFEVGVSGADTQYF. In DNA form, the CDR3 reads TGTGCCAGCAGCTTTGAGGTCGGGGTTAGCGGGGCAGATACGCAGTATTTT. V and J are TRBV7-2 and TRBJ2-3, with TRBD2 matching over 8 bases. With 3 bases clipped from V and 4 bases from J, the junction kept 12 bases outside the gene matches. The CDR3 length is 17 residues. CDR1 is SGHTA, CDR2 FQGNSA, per germline.

The sample holds many counts of this clonotype. This chain uses TRBV10-3 with TRBJ1-1, with D uncertain. In germline, CDR1 is ENHRY, CDR2 SYGVKD. V was cut by 0 bases and J by 1 base, with 9 bases left in between. CDR3 length: 15 amino acids. The CDR3 DNA follows: TGTGCCATCAGTGAGTCGAAAGTGACGAACACTGAAGCTTTCTTT. It yields the protein CAISESKVTNTEAFF.

This clonotype was seen at least ten times. CDR3 nucleotide sequence: TGCAGCGTTGGAGGACTAGCCCCCTACGAGCAGTACTTC. As protein: CSVGGLAPYEQYF. V gene TRBV29-1 combines with J gene TRBJ2-7, with 8 bases identical to TRBD2. Trimming removed 4 bases from V and 2 bases from J; junction bases left unmatched: 4. Per the germline V gene, CDR1 is SQVTM and CDR2 is ANQGSEA. The CDR3 is made up of 13 amino acids.

This clonotype was seen more than once but under ten times. V usage is TRBV20-1 and J usage is TRBJ2-7, with unresolved D. Trimming removed 0 bases at V and 6 bases at J, with 9 bases between. The CDR3 covers 12 residues. CDR1 is DFQATT, CDR2 SNEGSKA, per germline (reference sequence). CDR3: CSARDQTGEQYF. The CDR3 region has the DNA TGCAGTGCTAGAGATCAGACGGGCGAGCAGTACTTC.